What follows describes a single TCR beta chain. Data came from immunoSEQ multiplex PCR; TCRdb stores just in-frame clones and leaves some out. The repertoire holds approximately 230,000 clones, with 70% to 90% as singletons. The CDR3 loop spans 13 amino acids. Trimming removed 2 bases at V and 3 bases at J, with 8 bases between. This entry is derived from a study of blood T cell repertoires in COVID-19. The source material was PBMCs or T cells enriched from blood (not recorded which). The V and J genes are TRBV12-3 or TRBV12-4 and TRBJ2-7; D unclear. This TCR came from a man aged 35-49 years who had recovered from COVID-19. This CDR3 reads CASSLRLVYEQYF. The CDR3 coding sequence is TGTGCCAGCAGTTTAAGGCTAGTCTACGAGCAGTACTTC.